This T cell receptor beta chain was sequenced for a study of blood T cell repertoires in COVID-19. CDR3 length equals 14 residues. V dropped 1 base and J dropped 2 bases, with 9 bases sitting between them. Germline CDR1 LNHNV, CDR2 YYDKDF (reference sequence). Repertoires were generated with immunoSEQ multiplex PCR, while TCRdb's copy carries only in-frame clones and drops some. The repertoire has 270,000 or so clones, approximately 90% of them found once; the top ten carry 2.8%. This sequence originates from a man aged 40-50 years who had been exposed to COVID-19. The specimen sequenced was PBMCs or T cells enriched from blood (not recorded which). This chain joins TRBV15 and TRBJ2-7; tentatively, D is TRBD1 (5 bases). This chain's CDR3 is CATSRVTATYEQYF. The CDR3 coding sequence is TGTGCCACCAGCAGAGTGACAGCAACCTACGAGCAGTACTTC.